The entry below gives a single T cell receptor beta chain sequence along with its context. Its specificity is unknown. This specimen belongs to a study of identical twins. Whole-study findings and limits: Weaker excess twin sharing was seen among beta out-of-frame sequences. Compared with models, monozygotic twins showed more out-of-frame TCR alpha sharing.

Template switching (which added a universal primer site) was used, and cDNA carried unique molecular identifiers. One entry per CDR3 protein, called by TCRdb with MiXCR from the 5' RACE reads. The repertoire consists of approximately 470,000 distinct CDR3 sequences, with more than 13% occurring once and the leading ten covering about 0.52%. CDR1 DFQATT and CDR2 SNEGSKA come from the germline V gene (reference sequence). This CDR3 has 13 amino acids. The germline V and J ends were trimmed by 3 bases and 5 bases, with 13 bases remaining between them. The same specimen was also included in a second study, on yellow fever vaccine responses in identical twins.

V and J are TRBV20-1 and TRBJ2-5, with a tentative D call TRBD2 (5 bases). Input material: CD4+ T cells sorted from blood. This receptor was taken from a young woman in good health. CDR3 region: CSARDSLRETQYF. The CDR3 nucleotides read TGCAGTGCTAGGGACTCCCTGAGGGAGACCCAGTACTTC.